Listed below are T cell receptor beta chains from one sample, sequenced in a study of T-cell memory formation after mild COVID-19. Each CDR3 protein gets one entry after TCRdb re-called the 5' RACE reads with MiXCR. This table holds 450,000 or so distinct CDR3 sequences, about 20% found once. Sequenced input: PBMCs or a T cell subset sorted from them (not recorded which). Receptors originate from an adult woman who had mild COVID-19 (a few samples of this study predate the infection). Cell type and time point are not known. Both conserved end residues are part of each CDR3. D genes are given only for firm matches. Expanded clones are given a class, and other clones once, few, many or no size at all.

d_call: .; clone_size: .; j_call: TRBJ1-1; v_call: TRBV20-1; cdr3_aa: CSAETMNTEAFF; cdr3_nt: TGCAGTGCTGAGACGATGAACACTGAAGCTTTCTTT
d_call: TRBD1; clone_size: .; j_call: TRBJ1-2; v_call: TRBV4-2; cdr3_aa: CASSPTGTGVSGYTF; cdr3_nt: TGTGCCAGCAGCCCGACGGGGACAGGGGTGTCAGGCTACACCTTC
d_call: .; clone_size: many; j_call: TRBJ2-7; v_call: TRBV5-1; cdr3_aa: CASSPTAYEQYF; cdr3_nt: TGTGCCAGCAGCCCCACAGCCTACGAGCAGTACTTC
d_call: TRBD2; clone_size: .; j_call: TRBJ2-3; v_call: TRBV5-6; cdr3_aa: CASDTIGGGTDTQYF; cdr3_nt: TGTGCCAGCGACACAATCGGGGGGGGAACAGATACGCAGTATTTT
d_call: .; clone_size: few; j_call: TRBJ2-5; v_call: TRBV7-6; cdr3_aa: CASHSTSDRSPLGKTQYF; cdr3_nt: TGTGCCAGCCACTCAACTTCAGACAGAAGCCCTTTGGGAAAGACCCAGTACTTC
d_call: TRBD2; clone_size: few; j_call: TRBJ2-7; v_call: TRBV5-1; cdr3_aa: CASSLGGLAVSSYEQYF; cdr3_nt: TGCGCCAGCAGCTTGGGGGGACTAGCGGTGAGCTCCTACGAGCAGTACTTC
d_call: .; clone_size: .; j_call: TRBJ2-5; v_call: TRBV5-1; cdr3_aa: CASSSTGGVEYQETQYF; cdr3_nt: TGCGCCAGCAGCTCCACCGGTGGGGTTGAGTACCAAGAGACCCAGTACTTC
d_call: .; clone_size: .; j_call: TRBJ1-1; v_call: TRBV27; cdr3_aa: CASSQANHEAFF; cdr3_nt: TGTGCCAGCAGCCAAGCAAACCATGAAGCTTTCTTT
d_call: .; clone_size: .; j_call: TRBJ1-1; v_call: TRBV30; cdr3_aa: CAWSVTLGAEAFF; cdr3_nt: TGTGCCTGGAGTGTAACGCTGGGTGCTGAAGCTTTCTTT
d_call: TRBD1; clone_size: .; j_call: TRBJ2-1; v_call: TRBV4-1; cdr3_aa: CASSIRTGSDEQFF; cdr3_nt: TGCGCCAGCAGCATCCGGACAGGGTCCGATGAGCAGTTCTTC
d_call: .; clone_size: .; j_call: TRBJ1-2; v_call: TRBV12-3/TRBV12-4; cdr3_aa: CASSFQVTGVDGYTF; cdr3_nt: TGTGCCAGCAGTTTTCAGGTCACGGGAGTCGATGGCTACACCTTC
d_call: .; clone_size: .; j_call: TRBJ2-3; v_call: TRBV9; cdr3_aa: CASSLMTGTRDTQYF; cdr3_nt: TGTGCCAGCAGCCTTATGACAGGTACACGGGATACGCAGTATTTT
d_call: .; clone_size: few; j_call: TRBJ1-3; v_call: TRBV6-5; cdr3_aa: CASGPGSSGNTIYF; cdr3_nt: TGTGCCAGTGGGCCAGGGAGCTCTGGAAACACCATATATTTT
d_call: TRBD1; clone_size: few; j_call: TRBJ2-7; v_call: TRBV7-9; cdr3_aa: CASSPRTGNSYEQYF; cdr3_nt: TGTGCCAGCAGCCCGAGGACAGGGAACTCCTACGAGCAGTACTTC